One and the same sample provided the 7 T cell receptor beta chains below, sequenced in a study of blood T cell repertoires in COVID-19. Repertoires were generated with immunoSEQ multiplex PCR, while TCRdb's copy carries only in-frame clones and drops some. This sample carries some 170,000 clones, nearly 80% of them seen once, and the ten largest clones take less than 30%. Sequenced material: peripheral blood. The receptors originated from a woman aged 70 to 79 with acute or convalescent COVID-19.

This chain uses TRBV27 with TRBJ1-1; no firm D call. CDR3 length: 15 residues. V lost 5 bases to trimming and J lost 0 bases, with 13 bases between them. Germline V gene data show CDR1 as MNHEY and CDR2 as SMNVEV (reference sequence). The CDR3 reads CASSLNAQLNTEAFF. The CDR3 DNA follows: TGTGCCAGCAGTCTCAACGCCCAGTTGAACACTGAAGCTTTCTTT.

This clone was observed a single time. The CDR3 region is CASSLGQPLILGYTF. CDR3 sequence (DNA): TGTGCCAGCTCACTAGGACAGCCCCTAATCCTCGGCTACACCTTC. The V call is TRBV18, the J call TRBJ1-2, with D perhaps matching TRBD1 (6 bases). Germline CDR1 reads KGHSH; CDR2 reads LQKENI. This CDR3 has 15 residues. V shed 4 bases and J shed 8 bases, with 20 bases lying between them.

The chain carries TRBV9 and TRBJ1-4, with TRBD1 matching over 9 bases. V dropped 4 bases and J dropped 6; count of bases not matched to a gene: 7. CDR3 size: 15 residues. Germline loops: CDR1 SGDLS, CDR2 YYNGEE. This CDR3 reads CASSKTGGRDEKLFF. CDR3 coding DNA: TGTGCCAGCAGCAAAACAGGGGGCAGAGATGAAAAACTGTTTTTT.

The chain couples TRBV7-9 to TRBJ2-3, with D perhaps TRBD2 (5 bases). The germline V and J ends were trimmed by 3 bases and 9 bases, with 13 bases remaining between them. This CDR3 comprises 13 residues. Germline CDR1 reads SEHNR; CDR2 reads FQNEAQ (reference sequence). CDR3 protein: CASSFPSGMTQYF. For the CDR3, the DNA is TGTGCCAGCAGCTTTCCTTCGGGGATGACGCAGTATTTT.

This chain uses TRBV15 with TRBJ2-3; 10 bases map to TRBD1. The CDR3 spans 16 residues. Germline-derived CDR1 and CDR2 are LNHNV and YYDKDF (reference sequence). With 1 base clipped from V and 1 base from J, the junction kept 2 bases outside the gene matches. The CDR3 spells CATSRGDRGRTDTQYF. DNA of the CDR3: TGTGCCACCAGCAGAGGGGACAGGGGCCGCACAGATACGCAGTATTTT. The complete variable domain, with remaining parts taken from reference TRBV15 and TRBJ2-3, reads DAMVIQNPRYQVTQFGKPVTLSCSQTLNHNVMYWYQQKSSQAPKLLFHYYDKDFNNEADTPDNFQSRRPNTSFCFLDIRSPGLGDTAMYLCATSRGDRGRTDTQYFGPGTRLTVL.

The chain joins TRBV5-1 to TRBJ1-3; D might be TRBD1 (6 bases). The CDR3 totals 16 residues. The ends were cut back, 1 base at V and 0 bases at J, with 11 bases in the middle. Germline CDR1 is SGHRS and CDR2 is YFSETQ. Here the CDR3 DNA reads TGCGCCAGCAGCTTGACTACAGGGTTCTCTGGAAACACCATATATTTT. The encoded protein is CASSLTTGFSGNTIYF.

The chain recombines TRBV11-2 with TRBJ1-2, with D perhaps matching TRBD1 (5 bases). Germline assignment: CDR1 SGHAT and CDR2 FQNNGV. Trimming pared 5 bases from V and 6 bases from J, leaving 19 bases between. The CDR3 contains 15 residues. This CDR3 reads CASSSLDRQTHGYTF. In nucleotides, the CDR3 is TGTGCCAGCAGCAGCCTTGACCGACAGACACATGGCTACACCTTC.